What follows is one T cell receptor (beta chain) and its context. Its antigen is unknown. This entry is derived from a study of beta chain features in type 1 diabetes. Across the study: In age, gender and cell yields, patients were similar to healthy donors. The examined sorted cells totaled over 85,000,000 across samples. Study-level findings and limits: Patients with type 1 diabetes carried fewer insertions and had more deletions at their VDJ junctions.

J gave up 6 bases and V 2 bases, and 8 bases lay outside the gene matches. This CDR3 is 15 amino acids long. Germline values: CDR1 GTSNPN, CDR2 SVGIG (reference sequence). Every bit of the isolated RNA underwent reverse transcription, so sequencing read expressed TCRB transcripts. Produced via immunoSEQ multiplex PCR; TCRdb's table is partial and in-frame only. The table records hundreds of thousands of clones, about 29% of them present only once. Central memory, naive, regulatory and stem cell-like memory CD4+ cells were sorted by CD45RO/CCR7/CD25/CD127/CD95/CD27. The sequence was obtained from a man aged 18-30 years in good health. Sequencing was done on a sample of naive CD4+ T cells from blood. The genes are TRBV30 and TRBJ2-3; TRBD2 aligns across 10 bases. The CDR3: CAWSKASGRADTQYF. The CDR3 DNA reads TGTGCCTGGAGTAAGGCTAGCGGGAGAGCGGATACGCAGTATTTT.